Detailed here is one TCR beta chain. In the original processing: Quantification of nucleated cells was approximated via reference gene primer amplification. The assay was immunoSEQ multiplex PCR, and TCRdb's table has in-frame clones only and misses some. Clone size and the V and J calls come from that table; the DNA yielded D and trimming. Here the sample spans approximately 86,000 clones, roughly 80% being singletons. This sample was included in a study of blood T cell repertoires in COVID-19. Looking at the study overall: Both acute and convalescent COVID-19 samples were obtained from the United States, Italy and Spain. The cDNA or gDNA used as material had been derived from T cells, B-cell-depleted T cells, or PBMCs.

Deletions cut 3 bases from V and 6 bases from J, with 12 bases between. This CDR3 contains 14 residues. Germline CDR1 is KGHSH and CDR2 is LQKENI. This clonotype originated in a woman aged 65 to 85 with acute or convalescent COVID-19. The V gene is TRBV18, the J gene TRBJ1-5; perhaps TRBD1 as D (5 bases). The sample taken for sequencing was peripheral blood. CDR3 in amino acids: CASSPAGRGQPQHF. CDR3 sequence (DNA): TGTGCCAGCTCACCGGCAGGGAGGGGTCAGCCCCAGCATTTT.